This TCR beta chain was found in a study of type 1 regulatory T cells. Whole-study context: An in vitro protocol generated T-allo10, a Tr1-enriched, alloantigen-specific CD4 T cell product. Whole-study results and caveats: Tr1 cells had a more restricted TCR repertoire than non-Tr1 cells.

This clonotype was seen a handful of times. The antigen is undetermined. TCRdb itself ran the reads through MiXCR, one entry per CDR3 protein. Found here are fewer than 75,000 distinct CDR3 sequences, 45% to 50% of them singletons; the top ten hold 2% to 2.5%. This TCR was sampled from a human donor in good health. The source material was cultured non-Tr1 T cells, either the whole culture or a sorted T cell fraction (not recorded which).

CDR3 residues: CASSPPIPEHTDTQYF. CDR3 in DNA: TGTGCCAGCAGTCCCCCCATCCCAGAGCACACAGATACGCAGTATTTT. V and J are TRBV28 and TRBJ2-3; no firm D call. Germline CDR1 and CDR2: MDHEN and SYDVKM. The CDR3 has 16 amino acids. V shed 5 bases and J shed 2 bases, with 17 bases lying between them.